One sample yielded the 9 T cell receptor beta chains listed below, sequenced in a study of blood T cell repertoires in COVID-19. Clones were read by immunoSEQ multiplex PCR, and TCRdb kept only the in-frame ones, dropping some. The profile covers roughly 250,000 clones, with about 80% appearing a single time and 4% to 5.5% taken by the ten largest. Sequenced: peripheral blood. The receptors here all came from a man aged 45-60 years with active or convalescent COVID-19.

The V gene is TRBV3-1 (or the pseudogene TRBV3-2), the J gene TRBJ1-2, with no clear D. Per the germline V gene, CDR1 is LGHDT and CDR2 is YNNKEL (reference sequence). V lost 0 bases to trimming and J lost 2 bases, with 4 bases between them. This CDR3 region has 13 residues. CDR3 sequence (DNA): TGTGCCAGCAGCCAAGAACAGAACTATGGCTACACCTTC. Translating gives CASSQEQNYGYTF.

The rearrangement links TRBV4-3 to TRBJ1-1, with D possibly being TRBD1 (5 bases). CDR3 size: 15 residues. V shed 6 bases and J shed 4 bases, with 18 bases lying between them. Germline V gives CDR1 LGHNA, CDR2 YSLEER. The CDR3 coding sequence is TGCGCCAGCAGGCAGGCGGGGGGAAGAAGCACTGAAGCTTTCTTT. Translating it yields CASRQAGGRSTEAFF.

The V and J genes are TRBV3-1 (or the pseudogene TRBV3-2) and TRBJ1-2; D possibly corresponds to TRBD1 (5 bases). CDR3 size: 14 residues. Germline lookup yields CDR1 LGHDT and CDR2 YNNKEL (reference sequence). Trimming removed 4 bases from V and 5 bases from J, with 14 bases in between. The CDR3 bases are TGTGCCAGCAGCCGGAGGGGAACCCTTTATGGCTACACCTTC. Amino acid sequence: CASSRRGTLYGYTF.

The CDR3 bases are TGTGCCAGCAGTGTCGCGGGATCTGGTGAAAAACTGTTTTTT. It is translated as CASSVAGSGEKLFF. This sequence joins TRBV2 and TRBJ1-4; D is unclear. V shed 4 bases and J shed 7 bases, with 13 bases lying between them. The length of the CDR3 is 14 residues. The germline V gene encodes CDR1 SNHLY and CDR2 FYNNEI. Supplemented by reference TRBV2 and TRBJ1-4, the full variable domain reads EPEVTQTPSHQVTQMGQEVILRCVPISNHLYFYWYRQILGQKVEFLVSFYNNEISEKSEIFDDQFSVERPDGSNFTLKIRSTKLEDSAMYFCASSVAGSGEKLFFGSGTQLSVL.

Turning to this clone: One end of the junction does not line up with germline, which may come from a read error. The rearrangement uses TRBV5-5 and TRBJ1-6, with TRBD1 matching over 8 bases. Germline CDR1 is SGHKS and CDR2 is YYEKEE (reference sequence). The CDR3 has 11 residues. In DNA, the CDR3 is TGTGCCAGCAGATACGCCGGGACAGGATCCTTT. It codes for CASRYAGTGSF.

The chain recombines TRBV5-4 with TRBJ1-1; no clear D. This CDR3 is 15 amino acids long. In germline, CDR1 is SGHNT, CDR2 YYREEE (reference sequence). Between the trimmed V and J ends, which lost 2 bases and 2 bases, there was a span of 13 bases. CDR3 protein: CASSFPLGRNTEAFF. CDR3 in DNA: TGTGCCAGCAGCTTTCCATTAGGGAGAAACACTGAAGCTTTCTTT.

The chain links TRBV30 to TRBJ1-6; the D gene is possibly TRBD1 (6 bases). Trimming left V 3 bases short and J 0 bases short, with 12 bases between. The CDR3 consists of 16 residues. Germline V gene data show CDR1 as GTSNPN and CDR2 as SVGIG (reference sequence). The CDR3, as DNA: TGTGCCTGGAGCCCCGGCAGGGGCTCCTATAATTCACCCCTCCACTTT. Encoded protein: CAWSPGRGSYNSPLHF.

This rearrangement joins TRBV6-6 to TRBJ1-1, with 8 positions matching TRBD1. The trim removed 6 bases at V and 1 base at J, leaving 4 bases unmatched. The germline gives CDR1 MNHNY, CDR2 SVGAGI (reference sequence). The CDR3 is 14 amino acids. The CDR3 DNA follows: TGTGCCAGCAGAGGACAGGGTGGGAACACTGAAGCTTTCTTT. This translates into CASRGQGGNTEAFF.

Concerning this clone: At one end the junction does not follow the germline gene, possibly because of a read error. The rearrangement uses TRBV11-3 and TRBJ2-1, with 8 bases matching TRBD2. Germline-derived CDR1 and CDR2 are SGHNT and YENEEA. CDR3 length: 16 amino acids. CDR3 in amino acids: CANSPAGGGSYNEQFF. CDR3 coding DNA: TGTGCCAACAGCCCCGCCGGGGGGGGTTCCTACAATGAGCAGTTCTTC.